This record looks at one T cell receptor beta chain sequence and its context. Deletions cut 1 base from V and 5 bases from J, with 14 bases between. CDR3 length: 14 amino acids. CDR1 and CDR2 from the germline V gene are SQVTM and ANQGSEA. The data were taken from a study of shared clonotypes between healthy human individuals. TCRdb's copy holds only in-frame clones and misses some; the assay was immunoSEQ multiplex PCR. The data contain some 2.3 million clones, about 92% of them singletons. The clonotype was recovered from a man aged 18 to 29 in good health. Some clones in this sample may be carry-over from other donors' samples. Specimen: naive CD4+ T cells from PBMCs. Subset described: CD45RA+ positively selected. The V call is TRBV29-1, the J call TRBJ2-5; D gene ambiguous. The CDR3 nucleotides are TGCAGCGTTGAAGCCCCAAGGTTGGAGGAGACCCAGTACTTC. Translating gives CSVEAPRLEETQYF.